This TCR beta chain was captured in a study of CXCR3-negative and CXCR3-positive naive CD8 T cells. Across the whole study: Some 130 million TRB reads were obtained overall (about 1.5 +/- 0.3 million per library). Regarding the study as a whole: The study found CXCR3 expression partially decreased after cryopreservation and ran most assays on fresh PBMCs. Relative to CXCR3-negative naive cells, CXCR3-positive naive cells had more hydrophobic TRB CDR3s.

On this clonotype itself: Its antigen is not identified.

Looked up from germline, CDR1 is DFQATT and CDR2 is SNEGSKA (reference sequence). The CDR3 consists of 13 residues. UMI labels and 5' RACE were used to prepare the TRB cDNA libraries. For each CDR3 protein, TCRdb gives one entry from its re-call of the 5' RACE reads, without DNA. The specimen's table records over 150,000 distinct CDR3 sequences. The chain combines TRBV20-1 with TRBJ1-2. This clonotype was obtained from a human donor in good health. Some clones in this sample may be carry-over from other donors' samples. Sequencing input: naive CXCR3+ CD8+ T cells from blood. The subset denotes: CD45RO-CCR7+CD27+CD95- naive CD8+ T cells expressing CXCR3 (TNR3+). CDR3 region: CSARDLVNYGYTF.